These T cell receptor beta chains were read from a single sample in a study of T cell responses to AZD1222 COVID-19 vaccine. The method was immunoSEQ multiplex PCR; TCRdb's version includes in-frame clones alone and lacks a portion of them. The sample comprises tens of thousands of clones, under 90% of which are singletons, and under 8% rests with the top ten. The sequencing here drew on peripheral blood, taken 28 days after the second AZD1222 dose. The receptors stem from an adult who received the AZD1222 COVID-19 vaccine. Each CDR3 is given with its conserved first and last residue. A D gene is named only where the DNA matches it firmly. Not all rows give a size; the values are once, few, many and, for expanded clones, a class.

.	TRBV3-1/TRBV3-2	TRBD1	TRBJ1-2	TGTGCCAGCAGCCAAGGCAGAGGGGGCGGCTACACCTTC	CASSQGRGGGYTF
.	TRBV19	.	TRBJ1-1	TGTGCCAGTAGTCCGCGCAGGAATGGGGCATCGGAAGCTTTCTTT	CASSPRRNGASEAFF
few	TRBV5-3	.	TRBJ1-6	TGTGCCAGAAGCTTGGGGGCCAACCATCCCGAAGGGTCCTATAATTCACCCCTCCACTTT	CARSLGANHPEGSYNSPLHF
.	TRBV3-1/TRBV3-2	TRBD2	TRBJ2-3	TGTGCCAGCAGCCCCGGGACTACCACAGATACGCAGTATTTT	CASSPGTTTDTQYF
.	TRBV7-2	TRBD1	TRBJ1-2	TGTGCCAGCAGAGCTGGAGGGGGCCGGCAGCTTCTTAACTATGGCTACACCTTC	CASRAGGGRQLLNYGYTF
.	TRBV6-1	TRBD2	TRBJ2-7	TGTGCCAGCAGTGAATCGGGACTAGCGGTCCTCTACGAGCAGTACTTC	CASSESGLAVLYEQYF
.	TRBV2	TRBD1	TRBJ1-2	TGTGCCAGCAGTGGGACAGGCTTCGCCCCGGGATATGGCTACACCTTC	CASSGTGFAPGYGYTF
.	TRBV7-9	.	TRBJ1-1	TGTGCCAGCAGCCTGGACGGGGTCTGTGAAGCTTTCTTT	CASSLDGVCEAFF
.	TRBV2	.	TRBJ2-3	TGTGCCAGCAGTGAGTCGGTGGACCTGATAACAGATACGCAGTATTTT	CASSESVDLITDTQYF
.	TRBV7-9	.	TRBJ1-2	TGTGCCAGCAGCCTTCTCCCAATTTTTGGCTACACCTTC	CASSLLPIFGYTF
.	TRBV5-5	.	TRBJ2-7	TGTGCCAGCAGCCCACGGGGCCCAAGGGATCATCTCCTCTACGAGCAGTACTTC	CASSPRGPRDHLLYEQYF
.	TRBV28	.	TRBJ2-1	TGTGCCAGCAGTCCACCGCGGGATGAGCAGTTCTTC	CASSPPRDEQFF
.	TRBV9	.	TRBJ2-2	TGTGCCAGCAGCGTAGTGGTTGGCACCGGGGAGCTGTTTTTT	CASSVVVGTGELFF
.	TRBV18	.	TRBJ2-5	TGTGCCAGCTCACCACTGGGTAACCAAGAGACCCAGTACTTC	CASSPLGNQETQYF
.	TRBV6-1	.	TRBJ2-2	TGTGCCAGCAGTGACCGCAATGTAGCGGAGCGGGCTCCCACCGGGGAGCTGTTTTTT	CASSDRNVAERAPTGELFF
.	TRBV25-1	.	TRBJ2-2	TGTGCCAGCAGCCCGGCAGGGGTGCACACCGGGGAGCTGTTTTTT	CASSPAGVHTGELFF
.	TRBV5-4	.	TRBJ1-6	TGTGCCAGCAGAGATCCCCGGGGGGCGAATTCACCCCTCCACTTT	CASRDPRGANSPLHF
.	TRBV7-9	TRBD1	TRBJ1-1	TGTGCCAGCAGCATCGGGGGACAGGAGAACACTGAAGCTTTCTTT	CASSIGGQENTEAFF
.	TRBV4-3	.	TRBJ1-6	TGCGCCAGCAGCCGTACAGACGTATATAATTCACCCCTCCACTTT	CASSRTDVYNSPLHF
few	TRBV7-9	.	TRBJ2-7	TGTGCCAGCAGCTTAGACGCCGGAAATTACTACGAGCAGTACTTC	CASSLDAGNYYEQYF
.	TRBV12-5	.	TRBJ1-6	TGTGCTAGTGGCAATGAAGATTCACCCCTCCACTTT	CASGNEDSPLHF
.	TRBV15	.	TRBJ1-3	TGTGCCACCAGCAGACCTACAGGGTTAGGAAACACCATATATTTT	CATSRPTGLGNTIYF
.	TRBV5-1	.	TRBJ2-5	TGCGCCAGCAGCTCATTGGGAGGCGTGTCGGAGACCCAGTACTTC	CASSSLGGVSETQYF
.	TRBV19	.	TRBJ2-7	TGTGCCAGTAGTACGACAGGTGAGGGCGAGCAGTACTTC	CASSTTGEGEQYF
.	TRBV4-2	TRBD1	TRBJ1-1	TGTGCCAGCAGCCACGGACAGGGGGCCGGTGAAGCTTTCTTT	CASSHGQGAGEAFF
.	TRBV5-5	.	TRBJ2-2	TGTGCCAGCAGCTCAAGGGGCACGAACACCGGGGAGCTGTTTTTT	CASSSRGTNTGELFF
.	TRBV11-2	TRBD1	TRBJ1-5	TGTGCCAGCAGCGACAGGGATCAGCCCCAGCATTTT	CASSDRDQPQHF
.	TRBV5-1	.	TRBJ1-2	TGCGCCAGCAGCCCGGCCCCTGCCGAGAGCTATGGCTACACCTTC	CASSPAPAESYGYTF
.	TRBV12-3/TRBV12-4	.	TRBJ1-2	TGTGCCAGCAGTAGACTAGCTAACTATGGCTACACCTTC	CASSRLANYGYTF
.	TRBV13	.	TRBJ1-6	TGTGCCAGCAGCTTAGGCCGGGGTCAGAGCTCCTATAATTCACCCCTCCACTTT	CASSLGRGQSSYNSPLHF
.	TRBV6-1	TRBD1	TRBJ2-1	TGTGCCAGCAGTGTCTCTCCTGGGACAGGATACAATGAGCAGTTCTTC	CASSVSPGTGYNEQFF
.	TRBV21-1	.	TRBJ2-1	TGTGCCAGCAGCAACCGCGGGACAGGGTGCCCCAACAATGAGCAGTTCTTC	CASSNRGTGCPNNEQFF
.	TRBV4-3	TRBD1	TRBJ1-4	TGCGCCAGCAGCCAAGACTGGACAGGGTGGAGGGGTGAAAAACTGTTTTTT	CASSQDWTGWRGEKLFF
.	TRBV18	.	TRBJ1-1	TGTGCCAGCTCACAGACAACGTTGGACGCTGAAGCTTTCTTT	CASSQTTLDAEAFF
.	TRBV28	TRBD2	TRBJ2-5	TGTGCCAGCACGGGACTAGCGGGGCCTGGGAGCGAGACCCAGTACTTC	CASTGLAGPGSETQYF
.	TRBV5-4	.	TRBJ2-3	TGTGCCAGCAGCTTGGCCGACTATCGTAGCACAGATACGCAGTATTTT	CASSLADYRSTDTQYF
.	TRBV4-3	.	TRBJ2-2	TGCGCCAGCAGCCAAGAGAAAGGGAGTTCCGGGGAGCTGTTTTTT	CASSQEKGSSGELFF
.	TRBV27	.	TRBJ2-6	TGTGCCAGCAGTTTGCTTGGGGCCAACGTCCTGACTTTC	CASSLLGANVLTF
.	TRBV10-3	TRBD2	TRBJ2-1	TGTGCCATCAGCGGACTAGCGGGGGGTAACAATGAGCAGTTCTTC	CAISGLAGGNNEQFF
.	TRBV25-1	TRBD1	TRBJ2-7	TGTGCCAGCAGTGATCCGGGACAGGGACGTCTCGAGCAGTACTTC	CASSDPGQGRLEQYF
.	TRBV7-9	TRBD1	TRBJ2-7	TGTGCCAGCGCCGAAGGGACAGGAAGCAACGAGCAGTACTTC	CASAEGTGSNEQYF
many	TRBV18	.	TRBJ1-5	TGTGCCAGCTCACCAATGGCAGGTTACCAGCCCCAGCATTTT	CASSPMAGYQPQHF
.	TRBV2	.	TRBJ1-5	TGTGCCAGCAGGGGGGTCCAGGCACCGCTCTCAAATCAGCCCCAGCATTTT	CASRGVQAPLSNQPQHF
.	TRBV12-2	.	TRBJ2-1	TGTGCAAGTCGCTTGAGGATTTTCTCCTACAATGAGCAGTTCTTC	CASRLRIFSYNEQFF
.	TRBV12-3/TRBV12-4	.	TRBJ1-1	TGTGCCAGCAGTGCCGGGGACAAAGCTTTCTTT	CASSAGDKAFF
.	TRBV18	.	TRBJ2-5	TGTGCCAGCTCACCACCGGTCAAGGAGACCCAGTACTTC	CASSPPVKETQYF
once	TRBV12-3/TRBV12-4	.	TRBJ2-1	TGTGCCAGCAGTATGACTGGGTGGGAGCAGTTCTTC	CASSMTGWEQFF
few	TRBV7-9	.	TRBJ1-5	TGTGCCAGCAGCTTAAGTTGGGAGTCGGAGTATAGCAATCAGCCCCAGCATTTT	CASSLSWESEYSNQPQHF
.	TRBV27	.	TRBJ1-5	TGTGCCAGCAGCACCCGGGGGCAGGGCAATCAGCCCCAGCATTTT	CASSTRGQGNQPQHF
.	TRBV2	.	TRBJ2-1	TGTGCCAGCAGCGCTACAGGGTATGGTGATGAGCAGTTCTTC	CASSATGYGDEQFF
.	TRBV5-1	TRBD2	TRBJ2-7	TGCGCCAGCAGCCCCCCGGGACTAGCGGGCTACGAGCAGTACTTC	CASSPPGLAGYEQYF
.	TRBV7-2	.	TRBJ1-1	TGTGCCAGCAGCTTAGCTCAGGGATTGCGCACTGAAGCTTTCTTT	CASSLAQGLRTEAFF
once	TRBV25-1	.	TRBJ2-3	TGTGCCAGCAGTGAATATCGGGGGCCGCAAGATACGCAGTATTTT	CASSEYRGPQDTQYF
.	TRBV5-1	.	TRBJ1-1	TGCGCCAGCAGCTTGCATCAGGGGCCGCCGAACACTGAAGCTTTCTTT	CASSLHQGPPNTEAFF
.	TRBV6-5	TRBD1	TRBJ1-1	TGTGCCAGCAAGCCGGACAGGGGGCCGAACACTGAAGCTTTCTTT	CASKPDRGPNTEAFF
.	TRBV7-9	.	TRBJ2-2	TGTGCCAGCAGCTATATGAACGGGGAGCTGTTTTTT	CASSYMNGELFF
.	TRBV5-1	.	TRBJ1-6	TGCGCCAGCAGCTTGGATTCGGCAGGGGAAGATTCACCCCTCCACTTT	CASSLDSAGEDSPLHF
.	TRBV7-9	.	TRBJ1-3	TGTGCCAGCAGCTTGAGCGCGGGCTCTGGAAACACCATATATTTT	CASSLSAGSGNTIYF
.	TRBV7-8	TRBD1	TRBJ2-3	TGTGCCAGCAGCCGGGACAGGGGAACAGATACGCAGTATTTT	CASSRDRGTDTQYF
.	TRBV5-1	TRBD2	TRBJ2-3	TGCGCCAGCCTCCCCACGGGGGGTGCAGATACGCAGTATTTT	CASLPTGGADTQYF